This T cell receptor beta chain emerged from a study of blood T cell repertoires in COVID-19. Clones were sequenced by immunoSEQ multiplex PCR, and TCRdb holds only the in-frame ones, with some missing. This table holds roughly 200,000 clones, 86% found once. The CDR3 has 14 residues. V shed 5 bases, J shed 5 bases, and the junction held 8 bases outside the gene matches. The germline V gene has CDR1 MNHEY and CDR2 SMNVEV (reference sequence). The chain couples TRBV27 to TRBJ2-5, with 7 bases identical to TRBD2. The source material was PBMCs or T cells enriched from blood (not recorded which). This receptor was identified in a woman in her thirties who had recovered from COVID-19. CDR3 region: CASSPTGLKETQYF. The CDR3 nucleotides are TGTGCCAGCAGTCCAACGGGACTAAAGGAGACCCAGTACTTC.